The text below deals with one T cell receptor (beta chain). No antigen is known for it. This record comes from a study of blood T cells in healthy people across ages. Study-wide context: T cells yielded about one barcoded beta molecule per two cells through template switching.

Together with a sample-barcoded 5' primer, a J-beta primer mix was included in a second PCR lasting about 7 to 12 cycles. TCRdb ran MiXCR on the 5' RACE reads and lists one entry per CDR3 protein. The data show 550,000 to 800,000 distinct CDR3 sequences, 32% seen once. Every donor contributed roughly 10 milliliters of peripheral blood by blood draw. Per the germline V gene, CDR1 is SGHTA and CDR2 is FQGNSA. With 8 bases clipped from V and 0 bases from J, the junction kept 7 bases outside the gene matches. This CDR3 contains 15 residues. General study points: Considered underestimates were the diversity estimates obtained from one million T cells.

The V call is TRBV7-2, the J call TRBJ2-1, with TRBD2 identical over 7 bases. This receptor was taken from an elderly woman in good health. The specimen was blood. The CDR3 loop is CASLVKRDSYNEQFF. The CDR3 coding sequence is TGTGCCAGCCTGGTCAAGCGGGACTCCTACAATGAGCAGTTCTTC.